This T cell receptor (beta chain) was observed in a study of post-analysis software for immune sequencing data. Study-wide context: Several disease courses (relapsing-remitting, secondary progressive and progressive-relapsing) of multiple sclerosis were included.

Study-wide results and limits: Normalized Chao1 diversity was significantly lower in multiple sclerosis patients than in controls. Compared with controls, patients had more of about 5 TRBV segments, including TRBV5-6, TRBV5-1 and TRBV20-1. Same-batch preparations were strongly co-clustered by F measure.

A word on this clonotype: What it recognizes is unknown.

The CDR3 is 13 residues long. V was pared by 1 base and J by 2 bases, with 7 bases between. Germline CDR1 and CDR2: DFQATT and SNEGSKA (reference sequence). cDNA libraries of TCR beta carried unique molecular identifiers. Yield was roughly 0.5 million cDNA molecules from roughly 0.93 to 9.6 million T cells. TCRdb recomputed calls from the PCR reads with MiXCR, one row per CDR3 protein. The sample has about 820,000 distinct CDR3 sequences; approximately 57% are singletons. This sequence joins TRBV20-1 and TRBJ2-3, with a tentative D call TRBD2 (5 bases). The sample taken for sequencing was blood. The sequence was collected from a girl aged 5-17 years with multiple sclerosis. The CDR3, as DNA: TGCAGTGCTAGAGGACTATACACAGATACGCAGTATTTT. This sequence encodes CSARGLYTDTQYF.